These 23 T cell receptor beta chains came from one sample sequenced in a study of blood T cell repertoires in COVID-19. Using immunoSEQ multiplex PCR, the repertoire was profiled, and TCRdb retains in-frame clones only, with some absent. The data contain about 230,000 clones, under 90% of them singletons. Input material: peripheral blood. These receptors were taken from a man in his fifties with COVID-19, enrolled during active disease.

The V and J genes are TRBV5-1 and TRBJ1-5; possible D gene TRBD1, 5 bases. Trimming pared 4 bases from V and 5 bases from J, leaving 16 bases between. The CDR3 is made up of 15 amino acids. Per germline, CDR1 SGHRS and CDR2 YFSETQ. The CDR3 reads CASSLTAGRDQPQHF. The CDR3 DNA sequence: TGCGCCAGCAGCCTAACTGCAGGGAGGGATCAGCCCCAGCATTTT.

The chain couples TRBV7-2 to TRBJ1-1; perhaps TRBD1 as D (5 bases). The CDR3 has 14 residues. The V gene lost 3 bases and the J gene lost 0 bases, with 8 bases spanning the gap. The V gene's germline CDR1 is SGHTA and CDR2 FQGNSA. CDR3 coding DNA: TGTGCCAGCAGCTTCCAGGGCATGAACACTGAAGCTTTCTTT. This gives the protein CASSFQGMNTEAFF.

CDR3 nucleotide sequence: TGTGCCTGGGACGGACTAGCTGGAGAGACCCAGTACTTC. It translates to CAWDGLAGETQYF. The V gene is TRBV30, the J gene TRBJ2-5; TRBD2 aligns across 8 bases. Trimming cost V 5 bases and J 4 bases; bases outside gene matches: 6. The CDR3 extends over 13 amino acids. Germline CDR1 reads GTSNPN; CDR2 reads SVGIG (reference sequence).

The chain carries TRBV28 and TRBJ2-7; 13 bases are a match to TRBD2. Germline V lookup: CDR1 MDHEN, CDR2 SYDVKM. This CDR3 comprises 15 residues. V gave up 2 bases and J gave up 9 bases; unmatched junction bases: 7. DNA for the CDR3: TGTGCCAGCAGTTTAGCCCGACTAGCGGGAGGTGTGCAGTACTTC. This sequence encodes CASSLARLAGGVQYF.

The V call is TRBV2, the J call TRBJ1-2; no clear D. Germline values: CDR1 SNHLY, CDR2 FYNNEI. Trimming stripped 2 bases from V and 5 bases from J, with 6 bases between. The CDR3 extends over 12 amino acids. The CDR3 DNA is TGTGCCAGCAGTGAAACGGGTTATGGCTACACCTTC. It specifies CASSETGYGYTF.

This clone has only a few counts. This chain joins TRBV5-8 and TRBJ1-2, with a possible D match to TRBD1 (5 bases). The germline V gene has CDR1 SGHTS and CDR2 YDEGEE. With 5 bases removed from V and 8 bases from J, the gap between germline ends came to 13 bases. CDR3 length: 12 amino acids. The CDR3 region has the DNA TGTGCCAGCAGTCGTACAGGCTGGGGCTACACCTTC. Its protein is CASSRTGWGYTF.

The chain employs TRBV5-1 and TRBJ2-1; TRBD1 matches at 10 bases. This CDR3 is built from 16 residues. The V segment lost 1 base and the J segment 8 bases; nucleotides outside the gene matches: 9. Germline V gene data show CDR1 as SGHRS and CDR2 as YFSETQ. CDR3 sequence: CASSLTPGTGADEQFF. The CDR3 region has the DNA TGCGCCAGCAGCTTGACGCCCGGGACAGGGGCCGATGAGCAGTTCTTC.

The chain recombines TRBV3-1 (or the pseudogene TRBV3-2) with TRBJ2-5; TRBD1 is a possible D gene (6 bases). This CDR3 spans 12 amino acids. Trimming shortened V by 4 bases and J by 5 bases, and 8 bases separated the two germline ends. Germline CDR1 is LGHDT and CDR2 is YNNKEL (reference sequence). CDR3 region: CASSPQGETQYF. The CDR3 region has the DNA TGTGCCAGCAGCCCTCAGGGGGAGACCCAGTACTTC.

This CDR3 is CASSLYETGAGYGYTF. CDR3 DNA sequence: TGTGCCAGCAGCTTGTATGAGACAGGGGCTGGCTATGGCTACACCTTC. The chain links TRBV5-5 to TRBJ1-2; 8 bases are a match to TRBD1. The germline CDR1 and CDR2 sequences are SGHKS and YYEKEE (reference sequence). The CDR3 consists of 16 residues. The J segment lost 4 bases and the V segment lost 1 base, leaving 9 bases of the junction unmatched. Looking up the rest from reference TRBV5-5 and TRBJ1-2 gives the full variable domain: DAGVTQSPTHLIKTRGQQVTLRCSPISGHKSVSWYQQVLGQGPQFIFQYYEKEERGRGNFPDRFSARQFPNYSSELNVNALLLGDSALYLCASSLYETGAGYGYTFGSGTRLTVV.

The chain carries TRBV14 and TRBJ1-4, with TRBD1 identical over 11 bases. The V segment lost 2 bases and the J segment 6 bases; nucleotides outside the gene matches: 2. The germline V gene encodes CDR1 SGHDN and CDR2 FVKESK. This CDR3 region has 15 residues. CDR3 amino acids: CASSQRTGGDEKLFF. CDR3 bases: TGTGCCAGCAGCCAAAGGACAGGGGGCGATGAAAAACTGTTTTTT.

The gene calls are TRBV18 and TRBJ2-7; D uncertain. V was clipped by 1 base and J by 0 bases, with 13 bases between them. The CDR3 is 16 residues long. Germline values: CDR1 KGHSH, CDR2 LQKENI. CDR3 region: CASSPLAGLSSYEQYF. CDR3 in DNA: TGTGCCAGCTCACCACTTGCAGGCCTTAGCTCCTACGAGCAGTACTTC.

This chain connects TRBV2 to TRBJ2-1; D is ambiguous. CDR1 and CDR2 from the germline V gene are SNHLY and FYNNEI. Between the trimmed V and J ends, which lost 3 bases and 6 bases, there was a span of 9 bases. This CDR3 contains 13 residues. The DNA for the CDR3 is TGTGCCAGCAGTGATAACAGAGTCAATGAGCAGTTCTTC. Its translation is CASSDNRVNEQFF.

The gene calls are TRBV5-1 and TRBJ2-2, with a weak D call TRBD2 (5 bases). Trimming shortened V by 4 bases and J by 0 bases, and 13 bases separated the two germline ends. Germline loops: CDR1 SGHRS, CDR2 YFSETQ. The CDR3 is 16 amino acids. The CDR3 DNA is TGCGCCAGCAGCCGCCGGGATTACTCGAACACCGGGGAGCTGTTTTTT. Translation: CASSRRDYSNTGELFF.

The V gene is TRBV2, the J gene TRBJ1-3; D not resolved. Germline V gene sequence: CDR1 SNHLY, CDR2 FYNNEI. This CDR3 region has 14 residues. Trimming cost V 6 bases and J 0 bases, with 9 bases left between them. The DNA for the CDR3 is TGTGCCAGCAGGGCAGGAAGCTCTGGAAACACCATATATTTT. Translation: CASRAGSSGNTIYF.

The chain recombines TRBV28 with TRBJ1-1, with 9 bases fitting TRBD1. The CDR3 totals 15 residues. Germline trimming cut 3 bases from V and 5 bases from J; bases unmatched to any gene: 7. CDR1 and CDR2 from the germline V gene are MDHEN and SYDVKM. The DNA of the CDR3 is TGTGCCAGCAGTTTTCGGGACAGGGTTTTTACTGAAGCTTTCTTT. It codes for CASSFRDRVFTEAFF.

This clone turned up a few times. V is TRBV2 and J is TRBJ2-7; 12 nucleotides match TRBD2. Losses at the gene ends were 1 base for V and 0 bases for J; bases not matched to a gene: 1. Germline lookup yields CDR1 SNHLY and CDR2 FYNNEI. The CDR3 runs to 16 residues. CDR3 nucleotides: TGTGCCAGCAGTGAAGGACTAGCGGGAGCCTCCTACGAGCAGTACTTC. Amino acid sequence: CASSEGLAGASYEQYF.

The rearrangement joins TRBV5-4 to TRBJ1-1; 7 bases fit TRBD1. Germline V gene sequence: CDR1 SGHNT, CDR2 YYREEE (reference sequence). There are 15 residues in the CDR3. With 5 bases clipped from V and 3 bases from J, the junction kept 10 bases outside the gene matches. The CDR3 reads CASRVEQGRYTEAFF. DNA for the CDR3: TGTGCCAGCAGGGTAGAACAGGGGCGTTACACTGAAGCTTTCTTT.

The chain is built from TRBV28 and TRBJ1-4; no definite D call. Trimming left V 2 bases short and J 8 bases short, with 15 bases between. The CDR3 length is 15 residues. The germline V gene encodes CDR1 MDHEN and CDR2 SYDVKM. CDR3 protein: CASSLDPGGLEKLFF. As DNA, the CDR3 is TGTGCCAGCAGTTTAGACCCGGGAGGCTTAGAAAAACTGTTTTTT.

The V gene is TRBV6-6, the J gene TRBJ1-5; D may be TRBD1 (6 bases). Germline CDR1 and CDR2: MNHNY and SVGAGI (reference sequence). The length of the CDR3 is 15 residues. The V gene lost 4 bases and the J gene lost 2 bases, with 12 bases spanning the gap. This CDR3 is CASSSHRDGNQPQHF. CDR3 nucleotide sequence: TGTGCCAGCAGTTCGCACAGGGATGGCAATCAGCCCCAGCATTTT.

The rearrangement uses TRBV6-6 and TRBJ2-1, with 9 nucleotides matching TRBD1. CDR1 is MNHNY and CDR2 is SVGAGI in the germline V gene (reference sequence). The CDR3 is made up of 15 amino acids. The junction had 5 bases not matched to a gene; V was cut back by 6 bases and J by 2 bases. This CDR3 is CASRSGQGTYNEQFF. The CDR3 DNA is TGTGCCAGCAGATCCGGACAGGGGACCTACAATGAGCAGTTCTTC.

This clone was recorded once. The chain has TRBV27 and TRBJ2-2, with 10 bases matching TRBD2. J was trimmed by 6 bases and V by 5 bases; bases with no gene match: 0. The CDR3 length is 13 residues. Germline V CDR1 and CDR2: MNHEY, SMNVEV (reference sequence). CDR3 sequence reads: CASSSGRAGELFF. As DNA, the CDR3 is TGTGCCAGCAGTAGCGGGAGGGCCGGGGAGCTGTTTTTT.

The chain links TRBV19 to TRBJ2-7; 7 positions match TRBD1. CDR3 length: 13 amino acids. The V gene end was trimmed by 5 bases and the J gene end by 5 bases; junction bases not matched to a gene: 6. Germline values: CDR1 LNHDA, CDR2 SQIVND (reference sequence). The CDR3 DNA is TGTGCCAGTAGTCCTACAGGGGCCCACGAGCAGTACTTC. This sequence encodes CASSPTGAHEQYF. Full variable domain (remainder filled in from reference TRBV19 and TRBJ2-7): DGGITQSPKYLFRKEGQNVTLSCEQNLNHDAMYWYRQDPGQGLRLIYYSQIVNDFQKGDIAEGYSVSREKKESFPLTVTSAQKNPTAFYLCASSPTGAHEQYFGPGTRLTVT.

The V and J genes are TRBV27 and TRBJ1-1; perhaps TRBD1 as D (6 bases). This CDR3 is 15 amino acids long. Germline values: CDR1 MNHEY, CDR2 SMNVEV (reference sequence). V gave up 3 bases and J gave up 3 bases, with 14 bases separating them. CDR3: CASSFRPAGDTEAFF. The CDR3, as DNA: TGTGCCAGCAGTTTCCGCCCGGCAGGGGACACTGAAGCTTTCTTT.